The T cell receptor (beta chain) described here comes from a study of CD4+ T cells in melanoma. Broader study findings: Reportedly, melanoma neoantigen-specific CD4+ T cells showed varied differentiation states. CD8+ T cell, macrophage and B cell function reportedly correlated with neoantigen-specific CD4+ T cells.

The CDR3 sequence is 14 residues long. Germline V gives CDR1 MNHNS, CDR2 SASEGT. V lost 4 bases and J lost 0, with 6 bases in between. Regarding this clone: The antigen remains undetermined.

Here immunoSEQ multiplex PCR was the method, and the copy in TCRdb shows in-frame clones only, minus some. The profile covers 110,000 to 150,000 clones, with about nine tenths appearing a single time and about 1.5% taken by the ten largest. The sequence derives from a human donor with melanoma. V gene TRBV6-1 combines with J gene TRBJ2-2; maybe TRBD1 (6 bases). The chain's CDR3 is CASSGQANTGELFF. CDR3 sequence (DNA): TGTGCCAGCAGTGGACAGGCGAACACCGGGGAGCTGTTTTTT.